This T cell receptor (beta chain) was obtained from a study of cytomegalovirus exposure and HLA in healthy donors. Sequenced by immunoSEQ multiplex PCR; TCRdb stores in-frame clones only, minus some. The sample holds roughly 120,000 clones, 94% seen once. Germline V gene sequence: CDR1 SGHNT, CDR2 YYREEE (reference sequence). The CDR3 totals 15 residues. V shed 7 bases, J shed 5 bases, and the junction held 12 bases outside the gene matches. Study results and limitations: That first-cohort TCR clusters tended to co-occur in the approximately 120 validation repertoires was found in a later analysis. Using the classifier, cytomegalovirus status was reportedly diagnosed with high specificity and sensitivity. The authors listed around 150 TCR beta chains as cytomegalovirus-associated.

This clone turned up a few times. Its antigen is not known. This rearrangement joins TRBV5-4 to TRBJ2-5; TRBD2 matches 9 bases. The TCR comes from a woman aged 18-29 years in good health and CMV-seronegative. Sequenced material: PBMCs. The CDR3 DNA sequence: TGTGCCAGCGGAACTTATAGCGGGAGCACGGAGACCCAGTACTTC. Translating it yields CASGTYSGSTETQYF. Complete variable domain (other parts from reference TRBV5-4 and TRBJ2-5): ETGVTQSPTHLIKTRGQQVTLRCSSQSGHNTVSWYQQALGQGPQFIFQYYREEENGRGNFPPRFSGLQFPNYSSELNVNALELDDSALYLCASGTYSGSTETQYFGPGTRLLVL.